This is a list of T cell receptor beta chains from one sample in a study of T cell responses to AZD1222 COVID-19 vaccine. Sequencing used immunoSEQ multiplex PCR; TCRdb keeps in-frame clones, though not all of them. The sample holds 150,000 to 180,000 clones, about 88% seen once. This specimen was peripheral blood, taken on day 0 of AZD1222 vaccination. The receptors shown here come from an adult in good health. The CDR3 runs from the conserved cysteine through the conserved F or W. The order of the fields is V gene, CDR3 protein.

TRBV7-6 | CASSLIGTGNTIYF
TRBV2 | CASSEGVAGEQFF
TRBV28 | CASSLRVTGGHGYTF
TRBV4-1 | CASSPVPGAEANYGYTF
TRBV7-9 | CASSLRGDMVYEQYF
TRBV3-1/TRBV3-2 | CASSLEGEAFF
TRBV6-6 | CASIPDSYSPLHF
TRBV5-4 | CASSSTGNYGYTF
TRBV6-4 | CASSERTLAYEQYF
TRBV4-1 | CASSQRRLENNEQFF
TRBV13 | CASSPGQQETQYF
TRBV4-2 | CASSQDFNSYGYTF
TRBV5-1 | CASSLGGGGEAFF
TRBV5-4 | CASSGTGTRADTQYF
TRBV18 | CASSQGTEAFF
TRBV6-5 | CASRWDRAGTGELFF
TRBV6-5 | CASLWTVDSPLHF
TRBV5-4 | CASSLSVSTDTQYF
TRBV5-1 | CASSFRGSSTDTQYF
TRBV5-1 | CASSLGDTGNSPLHF
TRBV9 | CASSPGTSGGVADTQYF
TRBV6-5 | CASSYSNYGSSYEQYF
TRBV19 | CASSIDGQGNTEAFF
TRBV18 | CASSPPSSYEQYF
TRBV5-8 | CASSLEAGLLQGYTF
TRBV6-5 | CASRDRGLIGYTF
TRBV5-1 | CASSLTDYGYTF
TRBV7-2 | CASSVTGGRPYEQYF
TRBV5-8 | CASSLWTGDGYTF
TRBV5-6 | CASSLFDEQFF
TRBV27 | CASSLFQGGNEQFF
TRBV24-1 | CATSDLPGTQRGQYF
TRBV15 | CATSRTANNSPLHF
TRBV15 | CATSRYGNTEAFF
TRBV13 | CASRNSAMAYEQYF
TRBV13 | CASSLGLAGGAFF
TRBV4-3 | CASSPWPPGDEKLFF
TRBV6-5 | CASRDRPAMNTEAFF
TRBV9 | CASSVGGGNTGELFF
TRBV7-2 | CASTTGYSQPQHF
TRBV25-1 | CASSDPGTQSPLHF
TRBV7-9 | CASSLARGGSNQPQHF
TRBV10-3 | CAISEKGAWTEAFF
TRBV4-3 | CASSQAGALLGGYTF
TRBV4-1 | CASSQLGTGPSEQFF
TRBV25-1 | CASSEDTVNTEAFF
TRBV9 | CASSPGTSGGVYEQYF
TRBV6-5 | CASSYGGPNPADTQYF
TRBV4-3 | CASSQPSGGGETQYF
TRBV5-1 | CASSLGTGQQETQYF
TRBV12-3/TRBV12-4 | CASSLSDRSTQYF